The 5 T cell receptor beta chains presented below share a single source sample, sequenced in a study of early T cells in non-severe SARS-CoV-2 infection (dated by TCRdb to the early 2020s). The library was prepared using 5' RACE. TCRdb lists the instrument as NextSeq 500. In-frame beta chains were kept once TCRdb had trimmed the public reads at Q25 with fastp and called clones with MiXCR. Entries that share a CDR3 protein sequence are merged under the most common genes and DNA. Here the sample has 55,000 to 75,000 distinct CDR3 sequences; about 6% occur a single time. The biggest ten clones account for 3.4% of the sample. The source material was whole blood, sampled at baseline. The receptors derive from an adult who was a healthcare worker with PCR-confirmed SARS-CoV-2 infection or an uninfected control (not recorded which).

This clonotype was recorded a few times. As DNA, the CDR3 is TGTGCCAGCAGTTCCTCTAGACCTACTGACCGTAATCTCTACGAGCAGTACTTC. This sequence encodes CASSSSRPTDRNLYEQYF. The chain joins TRBV28 to TRBJ2-7; D not certain. This CDR3 contains 18 residues. Per germline, CDR1 MDHEN and CDR2 SYDVKM. The ends were cut back, 4 bases at V and 3 bases at J, with 25 bases in the middle.

This clonotype has at least ten counts. V is TRBV7-9 and J is TRBJ2-7; 11 bases align to TRBD2. The V and J ends lost 1 base and 7 bases, in that order; junction bases with no gene match: 15. CDR1 is SEHNR and CDR2 is FQNEAQ in the germline V gene (reference sequence). The CDR3 loop spans 18 amino acids. CDR3 in amino acids: CASSLGLAGRWTRGEQYF. CDR3 in DNA: TGTGCCAGCAGCTTAGGACTAGCGGGAAGATGGACACGGGGGGAGCAGTACTTC.

In its sample, this clonotype was seen many times. This chain links TRBV19 with TRBJ2-1; TRBD2 agrees at 10 bases. The CDR3 runs 18 residues. Losses at the gene ends were 2 bases for V and 7 bases for J; bases not matched to a gene: 14. CDR1 is LNHDA, CDR2 SQIVND, per germline (reference sequence). The CDR3, as DNA: TGTGCCAGTAGTATAAGGCCCGTAGGTAGCGGGAGGACTAATGAGCAGTTCTTC. It specifies CASSIRPVGSGRTNEQFF. The variable domain in full, completed from reference TRBV19 and TRBJ2-1, reads DGGITQSPKYLFRKEGQNVTLSCEQNLNHDAMYWYRQDPGQGLRLIYYSQIVNDFQKGDIAEGYSVSREKKESFPLTVTSAQKNPTAFYLCASSIRPVGSGRTNEQFFGPGTRLTVL.

The chain is built from TRBV3-1 and TRBJ2-7; weak D call: TRBD2 (5 bases). There are 14 residues in the CDR3. CDR1 is LGHDT, CDR2 YNNKEL, per germline (reference sequence). The V end was cut by 4 bases, the J end by 5 bases, with 15 bases between. The CDR3 sequence is CASSPGLAANEQYF. The CDR3 region has the DNA TGTGCCAGCAGCCCCGGACTGGCCGCCAACGAGCAGTACTTC.

This clonotype occurred many times. The chain recombines TRBV6-5 with TRBJ2-7; 10 nucleotides line up with TRBD1. The V segment lost 0 bases and the J segment 5 bases; nucleotides outside the gene matches: 10. The CDR3 is 17 residues long. Germline V gene lookup returns CDR1 MNHEY and CDR2 SVGAGI. The CDR3 region is CASSYSSGQGGVHEQYF. CDR3 DNA sequence: TGTGCCAGCAGTTACTCGAGTGGACAGGGGGGGGTCCACGAGCAGTACTTC.